These 22 T cell receptor beta chains share one sample of origin, sequenced in a study of T-cell reconstitution after alpha-beta-depleted transplantation in children. Unique molecular identifiers tagged the TCRbeta library. In TCRdb, the PCR reads were re-called with MiXCR into one record per CDR3 protein. The sample contains a few hundred thousand distinct CDR3 sequences, approximately 30% of which appear only once. Sample: PBMCs, taken before TCRalphabeta/CD19-depleted stem cell transplant. The receptors originated from a boy younger than two with Wiskott-Aldrich syndrome, due to receive a stem cell transplant.

The V gene is TRBV5-5, the J gene TRBJ2-3, with TRBD2 matching 8 bases. Trimming at V came to 5 bases and at J to 4 bases, leaving 9 bases not matched to a gene. The CDR3 covers 15 residues. Germline V gives CDR1 SGHKS, CDR2 YYEKEE (reference sequence). This chain's CDR3 is CASSLPGGGPDTQYF. The CDR3 bases are TGTGCCAGCAGTTTACCCGGCGGGGGGCCAGATACGCAGTATTTT.

This CDR3 is CASSSPDRVAGYTF. Written as DNA, the CDR3 is TGTGCCAGCAGTTCTCCGGACAGGGTCGCGGGCTACACCTTC. The V call is TRBV6-5, the J call TRBJ1-2; TRBD1 aligns across 8 bases. This CDR3 region has 14 residues. Germline CDR1 reads MNHEY; CDR2 reads SVGAGI. V gave up 4 bases and J gave up 8 bases; unmatched junction bases: 9.

The chain combines TRBV10-3 with TRBJ1-1; D is undetermined. The CDR3 consists of 13 residues. CDR1 is ENHRY and CDR2 is SYGVKD in the germline V gene. V lost 4 bases to trimming and J lost 1 base, with 7 bases between them. The CDR3 DNA follows: TGTGCCATCAGTGTCGGAGGGAACACTGAAGCTTTCTTT. Its protein product is CAISVGGNTEAFF.

The sample holds a few counts of this clonotype. The rearrangement uses TRBV4-1 and TRBJ1-2, with 7 bases fitting TRBD1. Looked up from germline, CDR1 is MGHRA and CDR2 is YSYEKL. This CDR3 is built from 15 residues. Trimming at V came to 4 bases and at J to 7 bases, leaving 12 bases not matched to a gene. The CDR3 sequence: CASSPFHDRATGYTF. CDR3 in DNA: TGCGCCAGCAGCCCCTTCCATGACAGGGCAACTGGCTACACCTTC.

The V gene is TRBV5-1, the J gene TRBJ2-7; 9 bases match TRBD1. The length of the CDR3 is 15 residues. Germline CDR1 is SGHRS and CDR2 is YFSETQ. V shed 3 bases and J 7 bases; nucleotides not matched to a gene: 11. CDR3 nucleotide sequence: TGCGCCAGCAGCTCCGGAGGTGGGACAGGGCGGGAGCAGTACTTC. Protein sequence: CASSSGGGTGREQYF.

This clonotype was observed a few times. The rearrangement joins TRBV24-1 to TRBJ2-1, with 11 nucleotides matching TRBD2. Trimming removed 3 bases from V and 12 bases from J; junction bases left unmatched: 9. The CDR3 covers 15 residues. Per germline, CDR1 KGHDR and CDR2 SFDVKD. The CDR3 DNA reads TGTGCCACCAGTGATCAGAGCTCTAGCGGGGGGCGGCAGTTCTTC. This codes for CATSDQSSSGGRQFF.

This clonotype turned up a few times. This rearrangement joins TRBV11-1 to TRBJ2-1; TRBD2 aligns across 7 bases. V trimming: 4 bases; J trimming: 8 bases; junction bases outside the gene matches: 8. The CDR3 totals 14 residues. Germline CDR1 and CDR2: SGHAT and FQDESV (reference sequence). This CDR3 reads CASSSMGGHHEQFF. The CDR3 nucleotides read TGTGCCAGCAGCTCAATGGGAGGGCATCATGAGCAGTTCTTC.

The table lists this clonotype with a few counts. V is TRBV5-1 and J is TRBJ2-2; D is ambiguous. V shed 0 bases and J shed 4 bases, with 16 bases lying between them. The CDR3 is 17 residues long. Per germline, CDR1 SGHRS and CDR2 YFSETQ. CDR3 protein: CASSLGPDLPGTGELFF. The CDR3 region has the DNA TGCGCCAGCAGCTTGGGCCCCGATCTTCCGGGCACCGGGGAGCTGTTTTTT. The full variable domain, its missing parts supplied by reference TRBV5-1 and TRBJ2-2, is KAGVTQTPRYLIKTRGQQVTLSCSPISGHRSVSWYQQTPGQGLQFLFEYFSETQRNKGNFPGRFSGRQFSNSRSEMNVSTLELGDSALYLCASSLGPDLPGTGELFFGEGSRLTVL.

In this sample, this clonotype turned up many times. The chain uses TRBV7-9 and TRBJ1-4, with D possibly being TRBD1 (6 bases). The CDR3 runs 14 residues. Germline-derived CDR1 and CDR2 are SEHNR and FQNEAQ (reference sequence). V was trimmed by 5 bases and J by 8 bases, leaving 15 bases between them. The CDR3 loop reads CASSPAGAWEKLFF. DNA of the CDR3: TGTGCCAGCAGCCCAGCGGGGGCTTGGGAAAAACTGTTTTTT.

The V gene is TRBV2, the J gene TRBJ2-2, with 14 bases lining up with TRBD2. The CDR3 spans 17 residues. The V and J ends lost 6 bases and 5 bases, in that order; junction bases with no gene match: 8. Germline assignment: CDR1 SNHLY and CDR2 FYNNEI. This CDR3 is CASRVGTSGSITGELFF. In nucleotides, the CDR3 is TGTGCCAGCAGGGTCGGGACTAGCGGGAGCATTACCGGGGAGCTGTTTTTT.

The chain couples TRBV7-2 to TRBJ2-3; 10 bases line up with TRBD2. The germline V gene has CDR1 SGHTA and CDR2 FQGNSA. V was clipped by 5 bases and J by 0 bases; unmatched bases: 5. This CDR3 comprises 16 residues. CDR3 region: CASSAGLAVSTDTQYF. CDR3 DNA sequence: TGTGCCAGCAGCGCCGGACTAGCGGTTAGCACAGATACGCAGTATTTT.

This clonotype was picked up a small number of times. This chain links TRBV29-1 with TRBJ2-3, with TRBD2 matching over 11 bases. Trimming removed 8 bases from V and 2 bases from J; junction bases left unmatched: 3. The CDR3 totals 13 residues. Per germline, CDR1 SQVTM and CDR2 ANQGSEA. Here the CDR3 DNA reads TGCAGCACTAGCGGGAGATTCACAGATACGCAGTATTTT. Translated, it gives CSTSGRFTDTQYF.

This chain uses TRBV28 with TRBJ2-3, with 7 bases identical to TRBD1. CDR3 length equals 21 residues. With V trimmed by 3 bases and J by 6 bases, 27 bases remained unmatched. Per the germline V gene, CDR1 is MDHEN and CDR2 is SYDVKM. This CDR3 is CASSFSPSRSQGVPTWDTQYF. DNA for the CDR3: TGTGCCAGCAGTTTTTCCCCCTCGCGGTCTCAGGGGGTGCCAACGTGGGATACGCAGTATTTT.

The genes are TRBV5-1 and TRBJ1-2, with 8 bases identical to TRBD1. V trimming: 3 bases; J trimming: 6 bases; junction bases outside the gene matches: 10. This CDR3 contains 15 residues. Germline V gene data show CDR1 as SGHRS and CDR2 as YFSETQ. The CDR3 here is CASSSDRAAIHGYTF. Here the CDR3 DNA reads TGCGCCAGCAGCTCGGACAGGGCTGCGATTCATGGCTACACCTTC.

This clonotype was seen more than once but under ten times. J is TRBJ2-1 and V is TRBV5-1, with a tentative D call TRBD1 (5 bases). The CDR3 extends over 15 amino acids. The ends were cut back, 1 base at V and 3 bases at J, with 11 bases in the middle. The germline gives CDR1 SGHRS, CDR2 YFSETQ. This CDR3 is CASSLYRSLYNEQFF. In nucleotides, the CDR3 is TGCGCCAGCAGCTTGTACAGGAGTCTCTACAATGAGCAGTTCTTC.

The chain carries TRBV6-5 and TRBJ1-6; no definite D call. From germline, CDR1 is MNHEY and CDR2 SVGAGI. V lost 5 bases, J lost 5 bases, and 13 bases lay in between. The CDR3 sequence is 15 residues long. The CDR3 coding sequence is TGTGCCAGCAGTCTACCTACCCCAAATAATTCACCCCTCCACTTT. Translation: CASSLPTPNNSPLHF.

This clonotype was picked up a small number of times. The V and J genes are TRBV5-1 and TRBJ2-4, with D maybe TRBD1 (6 bases). The CDR3 extends over 18 amino acids. Germline V CDR1 and CDR2: SGHRS, YFSETQ. V was pared by 0 bases and J by 5 bases, with 21 bases between. DNA of the CDR3: TGCGCCAGCAGCTTGGCCAAGTCAAACGGCAGGGGACAAAACATTCAGTACTTC. It specifies CASSLAKSNGRGQNIQYF.

This clonotype was found a few times. The V call is TRBV15, the J call TRBJ2-1; 7 nucleotides line up with TRBD2. With 0 bases clipped from V and 7 bases from J, the junction kept 12 bases outside the gene matches. The germline CDR1 and CDR2 sequences are LNHNV and YYDKDF (reference sequence). CDR3 length: 17 residues. For the CDR3, the DNA is TGTGCCACCAGCAGAGATCGGGGCGGGAGCGGGCCGAATGAGCAGTTCTTC. Encoded protein: CATSRDRGGSGPNEQFF.

The rearrangement joins TRBV28 to TRBJ2-1; D remains ambiguous. The CDR3 has 14 amino acids. Trimming took off 2 bases at V and 5 bases at J, with 10 bases between the two ends. The germline CDR1 and CDR2 sequences are MDHEN and SYDVKM. The DNA for the CDR3 is TGTGCCAGCAGTTTACTGGGCAGACACAATGAGCAGTTCTTC. Its protein product is CASSLLGRHNEQFF. Supplemented by reference TRBV28 and TRBJ2-1, the full variable domain reads DVKVTQSSRYLVKRTGEKVFLECVQDMDHENMFWYRQDPGLGLRLIYFSYDVKMKEKGDIPEGYSVSREKKERFSLILESASTNQTSMYLCASSLLGRHNEQFFGPGTRLTVL.

The chain joins TRBV4-1 to TRBJ2-1; the D call may be TRBD1 or TRBD2 (6 bases each). CDR1 and CDR2 (germline): MGHRA, YSYEKL. Between the trimmed V and J ends, which lost 2 bases and 3 bases, there was a span of 11 bases. This CDR3 comprises 15 residues. CDR3 sequence reads: CASSQQGTGYNEQFF. CDR3 coding DNA: TGCGCCAGCAGCCAACAGGGGACTGGCTACAATGAGCAGTTCTTC.

The J gene is TRBJ2-7, the V gene TRBV27; TRBD2 aligns across 13 bases. The CDR3 sequence is 17 residues long. The germline V gene has CDR1 MNHEY and CDR2 SMNVEV (reference sequence). The trim removed 5 bases at V and 2 bases at J, leaving 9 bases unmatched. This CDR3 reads CASSPLGLAGVAYEQYF. As DNA, the CDR3 is TGTGCCAGCAGTCCGTTAGGACTAGCGGGAGTGGCCTACGAGCAGTACTTC.

This chain joins TRBV4-2 and TRBJ2-1; D possibly corresponds to TRBD1 (6 bases). Germline V gives CDR1 LGHNA, CDR2 YNFKEQ. The CDR3 loop spans 20 amino acids. Trimming left V 5 bases short and J 2 bases short, with 28 bases between. CDR3 sequence (DNA): TGTGCCAGCAGCGGAACCCGGAAACAGGGTTCCGCGGAAACCTACAATGAGCAGTTCTTC. This gives the protein CASSGTRKQGSAETYNEQFF.